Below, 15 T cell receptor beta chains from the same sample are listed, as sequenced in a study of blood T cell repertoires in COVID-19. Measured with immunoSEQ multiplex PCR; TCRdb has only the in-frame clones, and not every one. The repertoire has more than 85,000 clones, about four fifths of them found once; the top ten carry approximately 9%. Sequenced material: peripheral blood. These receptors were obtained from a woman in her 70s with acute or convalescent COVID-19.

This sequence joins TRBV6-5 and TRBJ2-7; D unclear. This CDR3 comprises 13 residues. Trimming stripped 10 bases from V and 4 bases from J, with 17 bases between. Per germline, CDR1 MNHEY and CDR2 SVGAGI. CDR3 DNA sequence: TGTGCCACCGTCGACAACATATCGTACGAGCAGTACTTC. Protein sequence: CATVDNISYEQYF.

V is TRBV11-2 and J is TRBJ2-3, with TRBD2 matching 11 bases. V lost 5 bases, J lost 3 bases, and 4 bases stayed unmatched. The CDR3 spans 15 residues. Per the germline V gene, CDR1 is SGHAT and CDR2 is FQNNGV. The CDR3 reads CASSTLAGGTDTQYF. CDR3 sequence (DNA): TGTGCCAGCAGCACGCTAGCGGGAGGAACAGATACGCAGTATTTT.

The DNA for the CDR3 is TGTGCCAGCAGCAAAAACCGCGCTAGCGGGAGGATGTTTACGTCCTACGAGCAGTACTTC. It yields the protein CASSKNRASGRMFTSYEQYF. The chain uses TRBV21-1 and TRBJ2-7; the table's D gene call, TRBD2, was not cross checked with the DNA. TRBV21-1 is noted as a pseudogene. CDR3 size: 20 residues.

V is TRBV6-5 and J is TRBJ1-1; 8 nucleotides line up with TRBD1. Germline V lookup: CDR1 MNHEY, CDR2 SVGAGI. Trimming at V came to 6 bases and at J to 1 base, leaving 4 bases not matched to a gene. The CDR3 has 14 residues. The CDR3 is CASSSRGPNTEAFF. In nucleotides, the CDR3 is TGTGCCAGCAGCTCCAGGGGGCCGAACACTGAAGCTTTCTTT.

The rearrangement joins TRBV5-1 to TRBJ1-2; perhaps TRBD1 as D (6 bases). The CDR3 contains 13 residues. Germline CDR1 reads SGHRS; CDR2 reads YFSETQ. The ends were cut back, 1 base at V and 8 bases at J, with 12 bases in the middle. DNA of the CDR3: TGCGCCAGCAGCTTGTTGGGGGCGGGCGGCTACACCTTC. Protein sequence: CASSLLGAGGYTF.

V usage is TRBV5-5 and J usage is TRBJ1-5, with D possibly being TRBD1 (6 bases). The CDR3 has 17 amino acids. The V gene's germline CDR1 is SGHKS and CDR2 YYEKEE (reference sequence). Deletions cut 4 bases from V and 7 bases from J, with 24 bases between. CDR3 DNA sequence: TGTGCCAGCAGCGTACGGGTTCAGGGGCCCGCAGGCCAGCCCCAGCATTTT. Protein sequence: CASSVRVQGPAGQPQHF.

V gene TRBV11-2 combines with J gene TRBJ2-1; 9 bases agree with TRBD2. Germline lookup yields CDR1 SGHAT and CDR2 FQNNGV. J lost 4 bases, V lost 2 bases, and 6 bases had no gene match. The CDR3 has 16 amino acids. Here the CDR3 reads CASSLTASGIYNEQFF. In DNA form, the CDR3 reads TGTGCCAGCAGCTTAACCGCTAGCGGGATATACAATGAGCAGTTCTTC.

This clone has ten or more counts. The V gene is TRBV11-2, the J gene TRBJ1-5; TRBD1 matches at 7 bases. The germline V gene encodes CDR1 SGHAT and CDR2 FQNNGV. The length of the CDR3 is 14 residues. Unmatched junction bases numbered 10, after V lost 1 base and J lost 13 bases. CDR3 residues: CASSLGPGGDTQHF. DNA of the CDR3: TGTGCCAGCAGCTTAGGCCCAGGGGGAGACACGCAGCATTTT.

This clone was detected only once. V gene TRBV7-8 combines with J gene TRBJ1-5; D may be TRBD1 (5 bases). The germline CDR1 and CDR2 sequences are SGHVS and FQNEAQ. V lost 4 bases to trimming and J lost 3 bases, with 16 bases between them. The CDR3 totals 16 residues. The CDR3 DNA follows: TGTGCCAGCAGCTCCCTCCCGGGACTGCCCAATCAGCCCCAGCATTTT. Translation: CASSSLPGLPNQPQHF.

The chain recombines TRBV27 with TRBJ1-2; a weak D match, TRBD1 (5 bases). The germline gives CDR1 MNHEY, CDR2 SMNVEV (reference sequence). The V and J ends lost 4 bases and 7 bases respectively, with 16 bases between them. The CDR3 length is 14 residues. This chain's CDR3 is CASSWGLGGGGYTF. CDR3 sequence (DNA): TGTGCCAGCAGTTGGGGACTTGGGGGGGGTGGCTACACCTTC.

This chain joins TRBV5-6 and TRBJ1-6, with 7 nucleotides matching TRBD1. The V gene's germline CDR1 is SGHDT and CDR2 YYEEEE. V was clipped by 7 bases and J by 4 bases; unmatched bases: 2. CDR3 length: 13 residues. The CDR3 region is CASQTGYNSPLHF. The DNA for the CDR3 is TGTGCCAGCCAGACAGGGTATAATTCACCCCTCCACTTT.

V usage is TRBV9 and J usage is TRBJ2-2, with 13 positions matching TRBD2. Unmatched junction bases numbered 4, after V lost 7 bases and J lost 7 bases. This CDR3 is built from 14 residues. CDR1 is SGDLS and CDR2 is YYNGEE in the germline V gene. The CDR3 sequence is CASGTSGTSGELFF. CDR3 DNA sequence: TGTGCCAGCGGGACTAGCGGGACTAGCGGGGAGCTGTTTTTT.

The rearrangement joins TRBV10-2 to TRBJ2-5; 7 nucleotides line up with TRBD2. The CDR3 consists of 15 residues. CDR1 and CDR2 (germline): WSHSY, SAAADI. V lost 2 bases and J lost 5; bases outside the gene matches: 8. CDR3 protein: CASSEGRESWETQYF. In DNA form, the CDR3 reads TGCGCCAGCAGTGAGGGGCGGGAGTCGTGGGAGACCCAGTACTTC.

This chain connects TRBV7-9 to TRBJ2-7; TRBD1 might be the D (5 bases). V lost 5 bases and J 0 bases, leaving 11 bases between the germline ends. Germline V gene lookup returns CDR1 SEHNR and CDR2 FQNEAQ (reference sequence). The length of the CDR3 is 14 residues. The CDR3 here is CASSPRTHSYEQYF. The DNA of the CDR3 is TGTGCCAGCAGCCCGAGGACACACTCCTACGAGCAGTACTTC.

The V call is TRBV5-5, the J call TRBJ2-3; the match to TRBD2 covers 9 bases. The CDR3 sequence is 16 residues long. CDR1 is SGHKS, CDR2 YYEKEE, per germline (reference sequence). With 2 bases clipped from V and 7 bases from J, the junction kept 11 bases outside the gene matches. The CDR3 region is CASSLAGLAPTHTQYF. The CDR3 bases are TGTGCCAGCAGCTTAGCGGGACTAGCTCCTACTCATACGCAGTATTTT.